This entry lists 20 T cell receptor beta chains sequenced from one sample in a study of human thymus T cells. The thymus tissue came from resections taken during corrective heart surgery. Assay: immunoSEQ multiplex PCR; the TCRdb copy retains only in-frame clones and omits some. The data contain some 130,000 clones, around 94% of them singletons. What was sequenced was thymus tissue. The receptors shown here come from a boy younger than two with a congenital heart defect but otherwise immunologically healthy.

V and J are TRBV11-2 and TRBJ2-7; unclear D gene. Germline CDR1 and CDR2: SGHAT and FQNNGV. The germline V and J ends were trimmed by 6 bases and 3 bases, with 6 bases remaining between them. This CDR3 region has 11 residues. CDR3 sequence: CASSSLYEQYF. The DNA of the CDR3 is TGTGCCAGCAGTTCCCTCTACGAGCAGTACTTC.

The V call is TRBV4-3, the J call TRBJ2-3, with 8 positions matching TRBD2. After removal of 0 bases from V and 9 bases from J, the junction contained 8 bases not matched to a gene. The CDR3 loop spans 15 amino acids. CDR1 and CDR2 (germline): LGHNA, YSLEER. CDR3 in DNA: TGCGCCAGCAGCCAAGATGCGGGGGGCGCAGGAACGCAGTATTTT. The encoded protein is CASSQDAGGAGTQYF.

V is TRBV6-1 and J is TRBJ2-5; 13 bases fit TRBD2. The CDR3 loop spans 17 amino acids. Germline-derived CDR1 and CDR2 are MNHNS and SASEGT. Trimming cost V 4 bases and J 6 bases; bases outside gene matches: 11. CDR3 sequence: CASSGSGTSGALKTQYF. CDR3 DNA: TGTGCCAGCAGTGGATCCGGGACTAGCGGGGCATTGAAGACCCAGTACTTC.

The chain is built from TRBV7-9 and TRBJ1-5, with D perhaps matching TRBD1 (5 bases). Between the trimmed V and J ends, which lost 4 bases and 6 bases, there was a span of 10 bases. CDR1 is SEHNR, CDR2 FQNEAQ, per germline (reference sequence). CDR3 length equals 13 residues. The CDR3, as DNA: TGTGCCAGCAGCTCCCTCGGGGGTCAGCCCCAGCATTTT. Protein sequence: CASSSLGGQPQHF.

This chain joins TRBV28 and TRBJ1-3, with no clear D. Germline-derived CDR1 and CDR2 are MDHEN and SYDVKM. CDR3 length: 17 residues. V was cut by 5 bases and J by 0 bases, with 17 bases left in between. The CDR3 sequence: CASSLLTVLNSGNTIYF. The CDR3 nucleotides are TGTGCCAGCAGTCTGTTGACGGTCCTAAACTCTGGAAACACCATATATTTT.

The rearrangement links TRBV6-4 to TRBJ1-5; the D is unclear. Trimming left V 2 bases short and J 5 bases short, with 13 bases between. The CDR3 has 15 amino acids. The V gene's germline CDR1 is MRHNA and CDR2 SNTAGT. Here the CDR3 DNA reads TGTGCCAGCAGTGACCCTTTGATGGGATATCAGCCCCAGCATTTT. Its translation: CASSDPLMGYQPQHF.

The CDR3 region is CASSYRIHRGQETQYF. The CDR3 DNA reads TGCGCCAGCAGCTATCGTATCCACAGGGGGCAAGAGACCCAGTACTTC. The genes are TRBV5-1 and TRBJ2-5; 8 bases line up with TRBD1. The CDR3 has 16 amino acids. The trim removed 3 bases at V and 2 bases at J, leaving 9 bases unmatched. Germline CDR1 is SGHRS and CDR2 is YFSETQ.

The chain joins TRBV5-7 to TRBJ2-7, with D possibly TRBD2 on 5 matching bases. TRBV5-7 is filed as an ORF, its function uncertain. The germline V and J ends were trimmed by 3 bases and 6 bases, with 7 bases remaining between them. CDR3 size: 11 residues. The DNA for the CDR3 is TGTGCCAGCAGCTCTGAGGGCGAGCAGTACTTC. Amino acids: CASSSEGEQYF.

The rearrangement links TRBV10-3 to TRBJ2-5; 8 nucleotides line up with TRBD2. The germline gives CDR1 ENHRY, CDR2 SYGVKD. V lost 1 base and J lost 4; bases outside the gene matches: 14. This CDR3 contains 18 residues. For the CDR3, the DNA is TGTGCCATCAGTGAGTTTCGAGTATTTCCGGGGGGGAGAGAGACCCAGTACTTC. This sequence encodes CAISEFRVFPGGRETQYF.

CDR3 protein: CASSVGRGQGTYEQYF. The DNA of the CDR3 is TGTGCCAGCAGCGTAGGCCGGGGACAGGGTACCTACGAGCAGTACTTC. This sequence joins TRBV2 and TRBJ2-7, with 9 nucleotides matching TRBD1. Germline loops: CDR1 SNHLY, CDR2 FYNNEI. V dropped 6 bases and J dropped 2; count of bases not matched to a gene: 11. The CDR3 is made up of 16 amino acids.

The chain uses TRBV7-2 and TRBJ1-1; D uncertain. Trimming left V 3 bases short and J 1 base short, with 18 bases between. This CDR3 has 17 amino acids. The germline CDR1 and CDR2 sequences are SGHTA and FQGNSA. For the CDR3, the DNA is TGTGCCAGCAGCTTTCCGGGTCAGGAGAAGGGGAACACTGAAGCTTTCTTT. Protein sequence: CASSFPGQEKGNTEAFF.

The chain couples TRBV25-1 to TRBJ2-1; possibly TRBD1 for D (6 bases). CDR3 length equals 17 residues. Germline values: CDR1 MGHDK, CDR2 SYGVNS. The ends were cut back, 6 bases at V and 4 bases at J, with 22 bases in the middle. The CDR3 DNA reads as TGTGCCAGCAGGGGCCGAAGTGGGGGCGTCAGTTACAATGAGCAGTTCTTC. Translated: CASRGRSGGVSYNEQFF.

The gene calls are TRBV4-3 and TRBJ1-2; no firm D call. The CDR3 extends over 15 amino acids. Germline V lookup: CDR1 LGHNA, CDR2 YSLEER. V was pared by 0 bases and J by 7 bases, with 15 bases between. CDR3 nucleotides: TGCGCCAGCAGCCAAGACAGGACGTCAGTCTCTGGCTACACCTTC. Amino acid sequence: CASSQDRTSVSGYTF.

This clone appeared a single time. The J gene is TRBJ2-5, the V gene TRBV7-2, with 9 bases fitting TRBD2. Germline assignment: CDR1 SGHTA and CDR2 FQGNSA. With 7 bases clipped from V and 2 bases from J, the junction kept 20 bases outside the gene matches. The CDR3 has 19 amino acids. The CDR3 loop is CASIDEAGGPTRTQETQYF. The CDR3 bases are TGTGCCAGCATCGACGAAGCGGGGGGCCCGACACGAACACAAGAGACCCAGTACTTC.

The chain uses TRBV27 and TRBJ2-1; 15 bases align to TRBD2. V was pared by 6 bases and J by 0 bases, with 3 bases of the junction left unmatched. CDR1 is MNHEY, CDR2 SMNVEV, per germline (reference sequence). This CDR3 has 17 amino acids. The CDR3 bases are TGTGCCAGCAGGGGACTAGCGGGGGGCAGCTCCTACAATGAGCAGTTCTTC. It yields the protein CASRGLAGGSSYNEQFF.

This chain connects TRBV5-8 to TRBJ2-2; D remains unclear. V lost 6 bases, J lost 7 bases, and 13 bases lay in between. Germline V gene lookup returns CDR1 SGHTS and CDR2 YDEGEE. This CDR3 contains 13 residues. CDR3 sequence (DNA): TGTGCCAGCACCCGCGGTGGTAACGGGGAGCTGTTTTTT. Translation gives CASTRGGNGELFF.

This clone came up once. The genes are TRBV7-8 and TRBJ2-7, with D perhaps matching TRBD1 (6 bases). The V gene lost 5 bases and the J gene lost 12 bases, with 17 bases spanning the gap. Germline loops: CDR1 SGHVS, CDR2 FQNEAQ. The CDR3 is made up of 12 amino acids. This CDR3 reads CASSLDRRPWYF. Here the CDR3 DNA reads TGTGCCAGCAGCCTAGACAGGCGCCCCTGGTACTTC.

The rearrangement joins TRBV7-9 to TRBJ2-4, with a possible D match to TRBD1 (6 bases). CDR1 is SEHNR, CDR2 FQNEAQ, per germline (reference sequence). Trimming shortened V by 5 bases and J by 0 bases, and 14 bases separated the two germline ends. CDR3 length equals 16 residues. This chain's CDR3 is CASSLRQVIAKNIQYF. In DNA, the CDR3 is TGTGCCAGCAGCCTTCGACAGGTAATAGCCAAAAACATTCAGTACTTC.

J is TRBJ1-1 and V is TRBV6-5; D unclear. Germline CDR1 MNHEY, CDR2 SVGAGI. The CDR3 totals 13 residues. V was clipped by 4 bases and J by 5 bases, with 11 bases between them. The CDR3 spells CASSSLMGTEAFF. The CDR3 nucleotides are TGTGCCAGCAGTTCCCTCATGGGAACTGAAGCTTTCTTT.

The gene calls are TRBV5-4 and TRBJ2-5; 11 bases are shared with TRBD2. This CDR3 is built from 16 residues. The V gene end was trimmed by 4 bases and the J gene end by 2 bases; junction bases not matched to a gene: 7. Germline V CDR1 and CDR2: SGHNT, YYREEE (reference sequence). The CDR3 nucleotides read TGTGCCAGCAGCCTAGGGACTAGCGGTTTACAAGAGACCCAGTACTTC. The encoded protein is CASSLGTSGLQETQYF.